The present T cell receptor (beta chain) was sequenced within a study of CD8 T cells in Susac syndrome. Negative isolation yielded CD8+ and CD4+ T cells; FACS enriched TEMRA cells. The CDR3 is 15 amino acids. V lost 5 bases, J lost 4 bases, and 9 bases stayed unmatched. CDR1 and CDR2 from the germline V gene are DFQATT and SNEGSKA (reference sequence). A quantity of about 0.5 to 1 ug RNA underwent reverse transcription using random hexamers. TCRdb re-analysed the immunoSEQ multiplex PCR reads in MiXCR, keeping a single row per CDR3 protein. The table has fewer than 200,000 distinct CDR3 sequences, approximately 94% seen once.

The source material was CD4+ T cells from PBMCs. V is TRBV20-1 and J is TRBJ2-1, with TRBD2 matching over 9 bases. This sequence originates from a human donor in good health. The chain's CDR3 is CSAPISLAGYNEQFF. The CDR3 region has the DNA TGCAGTGCTCCAATCTCGCTAGCGGGATACAATGAGCAGTTCTTC.